This TCR beta chain was observed in a study of radiation and T cells in renal cell carcinoma. Regarding time point: blood 2 weeks post-SBRT. Documented treatment: 15 Gy SBRT to primary tumor, nephrectomy 4 weeks later. Clear cell pathology was present in this patient's renal cell carcinoma. This clone has only one observation. This CDR3 comprises 13 residues. V lost 3 bases to trimming and J lost 4 bases, with 9 bases between them. The germline CDR1 and CDR2 sequences are SGDLS and YYNGEE. Measured with immunoSEQ multiplex PCR; TCRdb has only the in-frame clones, and not every one. The sample gives some 58,000 clones, roughly four fifths of which show up once; roughly 7% is in the top ten.

The chain links TRBV9 to TRBJ2-3; TRBD2 is a possible D gene (7 bases). This clonotype was sampled from a man between 60 and 75 years old with renal cell carcinoma. The sample consisted of blood, taken from a patient whose treatment included radiotherapy and nephrectomy. For the CDR3, the DNA is TGTGCCAGCAGCGCGGGGGGCGCAGATACGCAGTATTTT. Protein product: CASSAGGADTQYF.